The 18 T cell receptor beta chains reported below all come from one sample, sequenced in a study of T cell changes during pregnancy in multiple sclerosis. The protocol was immunoSEQ multiplex PCR, while the TCRdb copy is restricted to in-frame clones and leaves out a portion. The table includes 40,000 to 55,000 clones, 75% to 90% detected once. Sample: CD8+ T cells from peripheral blood mononuclear cells, taken in the second trimester of pregnancy. These TCRs come from a female donor with multiple sclerosis, enrolled in a pregnancy study.

This chain joins TRBV6-5 and TRBJ1-2; 8 positions match TRBD1. Germline V gene data show CDR1 as MNHEY and CDR2 as SVGAGI. This CDR3 contains 16 residues. Losses at the gene ends were 0 bases for V and 3 bases for J; bases not matched to a gene: 6. Here the CDR3 reads CASSYSTGEVDYGYTF. CDR3 nucleotide sequence: TGTGCCAGCAGTTACTCGACAGGGGAAGTGGACTATGGCTACACCTTC.

V gene TRBV15 combines with J gene TRBJ2-7; D is perhaps TRBD1 (5 bases). CDR1 is LNHNV, CDR2 YYDKDF, per germline (reference sequence). Trimming pared 8 bases from V and 0 bases from J, leaving 14 bases between. This CDR3 is built from 14 residues. The CDR3 bases are TGTGCCACCTCTCCGGACATATTCTCCTACGAGCAGTACTTC. This gives the protein CATSPDIFSYEQYF.

The gene calls are TRBV13 and TRBJ2-1; 9 positions agree with TRBD2. The germline V gene encodes CDR1 PRHDT and CDR2 FYEKMQ (reference sequence). With 3 bases clipped from V and 7 bases from J, the junction kept 10 bases outside the gene matches. CDR3 size: 16 residues. CDR3 nucleotide sequence: TGTGCCAGCAGCTTTAACATAGCGGGGGATGAGAATGAGCAGTTCTTC. It specifies CASSFNIAGDENEQFF. Full variable domain (rest looked up from reference TRBV13 and TRBJ2-1): AAGVIQSPRHLIKEKRETATLKCYPIPRHDTVYWYQQGPGQDPQFLISFYEKMQSDKGSIPDRFSAQQFSDYHSELNMSSLELGDSALYFCASSFNIAGDENEQFFGPGTRLTVL.

The chain couples TRBV4-1 to TRBJ2-7, with a possible D match to TRBD2 (5 bases). The CDR3 has 12 residues. CDR1 and CDR2 (germline): MGHRA, YSYEKL. Between the trimmed V and J ends, which lost 1 base and 6 bases, there was a span of 7 bases. CDR3: CASSQGAGEQYF. CDR3 DNA sequence: TGCGCCAGCAGCCAAGGGGCGGGCGAGCAGTACTTC.

V usage is TRBV27 and J usage is TRBJ2-1; D ambiguous. The CDR3 consists of 15 residues. Trimming left V 2 bases short and J 3 bases short, with 11 bases between. CDR1 and CDR2 from the germline V gene are MNHEY and SMNVEV (reference sequence). The CDR3 DNA is TGTGCCAGCAGTTTAACCCTGAGCTTCTACAATGAGCAGTTCTTC. Its translation is CASSLTLSFYNEQFF.

This clone was detected once. This chain links TRBV4-1 with TRBJ2-1; 11 bases agree with TRBD2. CDR1 and CDR2 from the germline V gene are MGHRA and YSYEKL. The J segment lost 7 bases and the V segment lost 0 bases, leaving 8 bases of the junction unmatched. The CDR3 spans 17 residues. CDR3 nucleotides: TGCGCCAGCAGCCAAGAGGCGATTAGCGGGGGGGCGAATGAGCAGTTCTTC. Translation: CASSQEAISGGANEQFF.

The rearrangement links TRBV7-8 to TRBJ2-3, with 11 bases that match TRBD2. From germline, CDR1 is SGHVS and CDR2 FQNEAQ. The trim removed 9 bases at V and 2 bases at J, leaving 4 bases unmatched. The CDR3 sequence is 14 residues long. The CDR3 region is CASQLAGVTDTQYF. CDR3 in DNA: TGTGCCAGTCAACTAGCGGGGGTCACAGATACGCAGTATTTT.

The V call is TRBV6-5, the J call TRBJ1-6; perhaps TRBD1 as D (6 bases). Trimming took off 6 bases at V and 7 bases at J, with 16 bases between the two ends. This CDR3 has 15 amino acids. Germline V CDR1 and CDR2: MNHEY, SVGAGI. CDR3 region: CASSPQGWGNSPLHF. CDR3 in DNA: TGTGCCAGCAGCCCACAGGGTTGGGGGAATTCACCCCTCCACTTT.

The rearrangement uses TRBV11-2 and TRBJ1-6; no definite D call. Trimming removed 7 bases at V and 0 bases at J, with 16 bases between. The CDR3 has 17 residues. The germline V gene has CDR1 SGHAT and CDR2 FQNNGV. The CDR3 reads CASTQKQVGSYNSPLHF. DNA for the CDR3: TGTGCCAGCACCCAGAAGCAGGTTGGCTCCTATAATTCACCCCTCCACTTT.

In this sample, this clone turned up once. The chain carries TRBV5-1 and TRBJ1-1; no definite D call. Deletions cut 2 bases from V and 1 base from J, with 6 bases between. There are 13 residues in the CDR3. Germline V gene data show CDR1 as SGHRS and CDR2 as YFSETQ. The CDR3, as DNA: TGCGCCAGCAGCTTCAGCGGGAACACTGAAGCTTTCTTT. Its protein product is CASSFSGNTEAFF.

The rearrangement joins TRBV4-1 to TRBJ2-3, with a weak D call TRBD2 (6 bases). V lost 4 bases and J lost 6, with 20 bases in between. This CDR3 spans 16 amino acids. CDR1 is MGHRA and CDR2 is YSYEKL in the germline V gene. The CDR3 DNA reads TGCGCCAGCAGCCCCGGTGGGAGCGGAGGGGTCGATACGCAGTATTTT. It is translated as CASSPGGSGGVDTQYF.

V is TRBV5-6 and J is TRBJ2-5, with TRBD2 matching over 7 bases. The CDR3 is 16 amino acids. Germline values: CDR1 SGHDT, CDR2 YYEEEE. V dropped 2 bases and J dropped 5; count of bases not matched to a gene: 12. As DNA, the CDR3 is TGTGCCAGCAGCTTCGCTAGCGGCCCCTCGGCGGAGACCCAGTACTTC. Its protein is CASSFASGPSAETQYF.

V and J are TRBV13 and TRBJ2-5, with 9 nucleotides matching TRBD2. The germline V gene has CDR1 PRHDT and CDR2 FYEKMQ (reference sequence). The junction had 9 bases not matched to a gene; V was cut back by 8 bases and J by 5 bases. The CDR3 loop spans 14 amino acids. This CDR3 is CASGKRGVGETQYF. The DNA for the CDR3 is TGTGCCAGCGGAAAGCGGGGGGTAGGGGAGACCCAGTACTTC.

The J gene is TRBJ1-3, the V gene TRBV7-3; perhaps TRBD1 as D (5 bases). V was cut by 6 bases and J by 1 base, with 10 bases left in between. Germline lookup yields CDR1 SGHTA and CDR2 FQGTGA. This CDR3 contains 14 residues. The CDR3 region has the DNA TGTGCCAGCAGTTTAGCAGGGTCTGGAAACACCATATATTTT. This encodes CASSLAGSGNTIYF. The entire variable domain, with the rest obtained from reference TRBV7-3 and TRBJ1-3, is as follows: GAGVSQTPSNKVTEKGKYVELRCDPISGHTALYWYRQSLGQGPEFLIYFQGTGAADDSGLPNDRFFAVRPEGSVSTLKIQRTERGDSAVYLCASSLAGSGNTIYFGEGSWLTVV.

This chain connects TRBV4-1 to TRBJ2-5; 9 bases line up with TRBD2. The length of the CDR3 is 14 residues. The V segment lost 4 bases and the J segment 7 bases; nucleotides outside the gene matches: 7. Germline CDR1 and CDR2: MGHRA and YSYEKL. The CDR3 bases are TGCGCCAGCAGCCCTGAAGCGGGGGGACTGACCCAGTACTTC. Translation: CASSPEAGGLTQYF.

This clone has just one count. The chain couples TRBV11-3 to TRBJ2-7; D gene ambiguous. V lost 2 bases, J lost 2 bases, and 7 bases lay in between. Germline CDR1 is SGHNT and CDR2 is YENEEA. The CDR3 is 13 residues long. The CDR3 nucleotides read TGTGCCAGCAGCTTACTCCCGGCCTACGAGCAGTACTTC. Protein product: CASSLLPAYEQYF.

The genes are TRBV9 and TRBJ1-5; no clear D gene. V was pared by 0 bases and J by 0 bases, with 10 bases between. Germline lookup yields CDR1 SGDLS and CDR2 YYNGEE. The CDR3 consists of 16 residues. The DNA of the CDR3 is TGTGCCAGCAGCGTAGGTCCGACATATAGCAATCAGCCCCAGCATTTT. Translation: CASSVGPTYSNQPQHF.

The rearrangement links TRBV9 to TRBJ2-3; 7 bases fit TRBD2. The V segment lost 0 bases and the J segment 1 base; nucleotides outside the gene matches: 5. The CDR3 runs to 16 residues. Germline-derived CDR1 and CDR2 are SGDLS and YYNGEE. The CDR3 region has the DNA TGTGCCAGCAGCGTAGAGCTAGCGGCCCGCACAGATACGCAGTATTTT. Translating gives CASSVELAARTDTQYF. Full variable domain (rest looked up from reference TRBV9 and TRBJ2-3): DSGVTQTPKHLITATGQRVTLRCSPRSGDLSVYWYQQSLDQGLQFLIQYYNGEERAKGNILERFSAQQFPDLHSELNLSSLELGDSALYFCASSVELAARTDTQYFGPGTRLTVL.